This T cell receptor (beta chain) was sequenced for a study of T cell responses to AZD1222 COVID-19 vaccine. Profiled with immunoSEQ multiplex PCR; TCRdb holds only in-frame clones, not every one. The sample includes about 100,000 clones, approximately 86% seen only once; the top ten take about 1.5%. The CDR3 extends over 13 amino acids. The V and J ends lost 0 bases and 8 bases respectively, with 8 bases between them. Per the germline V gene, CDR1 is SGHNT and CDR2 is YYREEE (reference sequence). The V call is TRBV5-4, the J call TRBJ1-4; D not certain. This specimen consisted of peripheral blood, obtained on day 0 of AZD1222 vaccination. The sequence came from an adult in good health. Written as DNA, the CDR3 is TGTGCCAGCAGCTTGGCCCGCGGCGAAAAACTGTTTTTT. This sequence encodes CASSLARGEKLFF.